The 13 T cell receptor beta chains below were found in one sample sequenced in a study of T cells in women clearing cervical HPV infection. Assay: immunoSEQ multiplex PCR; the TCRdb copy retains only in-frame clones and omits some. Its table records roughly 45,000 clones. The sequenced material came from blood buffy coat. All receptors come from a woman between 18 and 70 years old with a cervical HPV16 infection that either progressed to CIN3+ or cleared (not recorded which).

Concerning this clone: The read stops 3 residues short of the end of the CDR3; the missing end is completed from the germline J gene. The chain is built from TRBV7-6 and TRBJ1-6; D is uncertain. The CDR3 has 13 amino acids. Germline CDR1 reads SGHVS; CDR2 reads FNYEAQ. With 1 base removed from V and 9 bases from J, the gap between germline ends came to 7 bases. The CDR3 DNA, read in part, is TGTGCCAGCAGCTTAGGGGCGTCTTCACCC. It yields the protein CASSLGASSP. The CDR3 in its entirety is CASSLGASSPLHF.

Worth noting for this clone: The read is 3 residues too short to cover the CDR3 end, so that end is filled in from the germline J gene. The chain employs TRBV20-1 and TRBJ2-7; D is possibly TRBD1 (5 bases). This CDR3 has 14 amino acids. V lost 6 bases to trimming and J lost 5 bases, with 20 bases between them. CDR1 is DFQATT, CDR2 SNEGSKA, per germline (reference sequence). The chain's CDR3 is CSANPAGQIHEQYF. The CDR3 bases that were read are TGCAGTGCGAATCCCGCCGGACAAATCCACGAG.

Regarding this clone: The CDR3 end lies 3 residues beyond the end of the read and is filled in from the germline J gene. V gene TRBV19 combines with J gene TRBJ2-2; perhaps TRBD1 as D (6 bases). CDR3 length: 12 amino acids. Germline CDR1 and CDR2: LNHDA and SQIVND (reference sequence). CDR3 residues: CASTQQTGKLFF. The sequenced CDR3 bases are TGTGCCAGTACCCAGCAGACAGGAAAG.

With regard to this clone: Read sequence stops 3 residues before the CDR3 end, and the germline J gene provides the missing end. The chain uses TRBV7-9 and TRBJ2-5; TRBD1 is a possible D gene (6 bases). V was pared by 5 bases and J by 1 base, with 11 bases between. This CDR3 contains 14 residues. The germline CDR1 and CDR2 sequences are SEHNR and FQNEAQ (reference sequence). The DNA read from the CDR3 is TGTGCCAGCAGCCTATACAGGGCCCAAGAGACC. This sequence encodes CASSLYRAQET. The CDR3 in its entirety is CASSLYRAQETQYF.

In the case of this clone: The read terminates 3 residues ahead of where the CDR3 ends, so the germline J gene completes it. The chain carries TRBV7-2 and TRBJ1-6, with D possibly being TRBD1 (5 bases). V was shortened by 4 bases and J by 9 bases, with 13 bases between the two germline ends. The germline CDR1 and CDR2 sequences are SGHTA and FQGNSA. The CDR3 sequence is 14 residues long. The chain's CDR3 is CASSSVEGLSPLHF. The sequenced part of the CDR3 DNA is TGTGCCAGCAGCTCTGTTGAGGGGCTTTCACCC.

CDR3 residues: CSARLPRGANTEAFF. CDR3 DNA, as far as it was read: TGCAGTGCTCGATTACCCAGGGGAGCTAACACTGAA. The chain joins TRBV20-1 to TRBJ1-1; tentative D call: TRBD1 (6 bases). The sequenced fragment ends 3 residues before the CDR3 boundary, so the rest is inferred from the germline J gene. V lost 5 bases, J lost 2 bases, and 18 bases lay in between. The CDR3 runs 15 residues. In germline, CDR1 is DFQATT, CDR2 SNEGSKA (reference sequence).

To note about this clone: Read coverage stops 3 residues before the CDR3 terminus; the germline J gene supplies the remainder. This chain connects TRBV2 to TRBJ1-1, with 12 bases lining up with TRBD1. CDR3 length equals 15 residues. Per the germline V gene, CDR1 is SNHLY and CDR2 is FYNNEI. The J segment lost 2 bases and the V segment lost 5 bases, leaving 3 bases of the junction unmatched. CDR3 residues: CASSPGTGGNTEAFF. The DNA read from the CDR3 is TGTGCCAGCAGTCCCGGGACAGGGGGCAACACTGAA.

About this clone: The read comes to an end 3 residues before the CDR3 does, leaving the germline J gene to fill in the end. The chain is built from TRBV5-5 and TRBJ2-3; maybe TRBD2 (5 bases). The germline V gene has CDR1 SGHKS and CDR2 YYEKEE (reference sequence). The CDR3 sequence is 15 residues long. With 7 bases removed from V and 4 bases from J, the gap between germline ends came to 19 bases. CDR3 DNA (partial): TGTGCCAGCGCGATCGGGCTAGCTCCCGCAGATACG. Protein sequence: CASAIGLAPADT. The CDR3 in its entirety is CASAIGLAPADTQYF.

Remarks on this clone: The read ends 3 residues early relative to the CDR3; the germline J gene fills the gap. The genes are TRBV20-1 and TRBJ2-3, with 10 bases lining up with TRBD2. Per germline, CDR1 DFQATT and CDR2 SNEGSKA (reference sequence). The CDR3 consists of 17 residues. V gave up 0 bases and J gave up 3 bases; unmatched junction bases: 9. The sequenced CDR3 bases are TGCAGTGCTAGAGATGCTCGAACTAGCGGGGTTACAGATACG. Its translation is CSARDARTSGVTDT. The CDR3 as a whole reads CSARDARTSGVTDTQYF.

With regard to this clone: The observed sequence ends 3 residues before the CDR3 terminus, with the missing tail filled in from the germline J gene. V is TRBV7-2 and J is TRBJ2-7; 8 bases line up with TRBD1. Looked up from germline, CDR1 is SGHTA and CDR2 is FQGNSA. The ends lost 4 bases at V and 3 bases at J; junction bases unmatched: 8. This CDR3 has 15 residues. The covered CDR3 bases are TGTGCCAGCAGCTGGACTACGGACAGGGTCTACGAG. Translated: CASSWTTDRVYE. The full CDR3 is CASSWTTDRVYEQYF.

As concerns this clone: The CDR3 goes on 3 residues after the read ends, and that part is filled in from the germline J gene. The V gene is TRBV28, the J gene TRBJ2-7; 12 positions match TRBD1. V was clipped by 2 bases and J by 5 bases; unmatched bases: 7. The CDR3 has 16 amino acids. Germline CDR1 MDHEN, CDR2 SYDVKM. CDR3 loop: CASSLLAGTGGNEQYF. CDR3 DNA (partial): TGTGCCAGCAGTTTACTCGCCGGGACAGGGGGCAACGAG.

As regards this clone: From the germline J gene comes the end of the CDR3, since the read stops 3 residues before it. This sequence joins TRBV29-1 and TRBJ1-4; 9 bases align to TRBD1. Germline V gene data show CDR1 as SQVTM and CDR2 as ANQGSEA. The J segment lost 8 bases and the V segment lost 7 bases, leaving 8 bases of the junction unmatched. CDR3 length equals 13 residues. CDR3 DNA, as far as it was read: TGCAGCGGGCGGGACAGGGTGAGGGAAAAA. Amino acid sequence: CSGRDRVREK. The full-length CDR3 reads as CSGRDRVREKLFF.

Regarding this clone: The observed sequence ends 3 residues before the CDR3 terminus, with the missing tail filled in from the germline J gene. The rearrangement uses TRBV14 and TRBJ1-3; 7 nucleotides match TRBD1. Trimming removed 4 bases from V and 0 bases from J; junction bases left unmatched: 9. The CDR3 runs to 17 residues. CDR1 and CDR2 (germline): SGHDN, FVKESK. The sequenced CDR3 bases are TGTGCCAGCAGCCGAAGGACAGGCTTAAACTCTGGAAACACC. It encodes CASSRRTGLNSGNT. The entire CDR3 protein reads CASSRRTGLNSGNTIYF. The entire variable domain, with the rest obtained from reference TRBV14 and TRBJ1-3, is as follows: EAGVTQFPSHSVIEKGQTVTLRCDPISGHDNLYWYRRVMGKEIKFLLHFVKESKQDESGMPNNRFLAERTGGTYSTLKVQPAELEDSGVYFCASSRRTGLNSGNTIYFGEGSWLTVV.